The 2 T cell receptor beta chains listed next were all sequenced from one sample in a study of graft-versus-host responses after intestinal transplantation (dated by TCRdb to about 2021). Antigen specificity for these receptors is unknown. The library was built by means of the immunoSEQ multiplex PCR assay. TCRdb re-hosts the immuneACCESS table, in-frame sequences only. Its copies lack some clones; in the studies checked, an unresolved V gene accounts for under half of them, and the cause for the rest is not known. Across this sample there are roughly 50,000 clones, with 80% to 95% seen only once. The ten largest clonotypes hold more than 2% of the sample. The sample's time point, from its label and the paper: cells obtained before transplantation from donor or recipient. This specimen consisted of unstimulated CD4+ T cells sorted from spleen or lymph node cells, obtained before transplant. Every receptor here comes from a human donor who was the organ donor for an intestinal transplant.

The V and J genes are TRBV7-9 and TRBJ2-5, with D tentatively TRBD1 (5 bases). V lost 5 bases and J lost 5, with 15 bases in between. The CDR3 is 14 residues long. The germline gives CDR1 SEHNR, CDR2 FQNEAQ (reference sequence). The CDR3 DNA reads TGTGCCAGCAGCCCACAGGCAATCGCTGAGACCCAGTACTTC. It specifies CASSPQAIAETQYF. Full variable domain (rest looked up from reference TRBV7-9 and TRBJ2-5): DTGVSQNPRHKITKRGQNVTFRCDPISEHNRLYWYRQTLGQGPEFLTYFQNEAQLEKSRLLSDRFSAERPKGSFSTLEIQRTEQGDSAMYLCASSPQAIAETQYFGPGTRLLVL.

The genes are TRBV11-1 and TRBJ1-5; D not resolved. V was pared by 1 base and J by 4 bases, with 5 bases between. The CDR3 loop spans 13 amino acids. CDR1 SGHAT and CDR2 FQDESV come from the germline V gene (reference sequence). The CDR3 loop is CASSLEFNQPQHF. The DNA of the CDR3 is TGTGCCAGCAGCTTAGAGTTTAATCAGCCCCAGCATTTT.